Following are 24 T cell receptor beta chains from one sample sequenced in a study of CXCR3-negative and CXCR3-positive naive CD8 T cells. Researchers prepared the TRB cDNA libraries using 5' RACE with UMI labels. Following a re-call of the 5' RACE reads, TCRdb has one entry per CDR3 protein and lacks DNA. There are around 52,000 distinct CDR3 sequences in the sample, with about 20% held by the top ten. The sample consisted of memory CD8+ T cells from blood. Receptors originate from a human donor in good health. Some clones in this sample may be carry-over from other donors' samples.

The CDR3 sequence: CASSEGRAEETQYF. This sequence joins TRBV2 and TRBJ2-5; the D call of TRBD2 rests on TCRdb alone, since no DNA is present to check it. The CDR3 runs to 14 residues. The germline gives CDR1 SNHLY, CDR2 FYNNEI.

The V gene is TRBV2, the J gene TRBJ1-2. This CDR3 comprises 16 residues. Germline lookup yields CDR1 SNHLY and CDR2 FYNNEI. CDR3 region: CASSEAGSGGGVGYTF.

The chain employs TRBV29-1 and TRBJ2-7. Germline V gene data show CDR1 as SQVTM and CDR2 as ANQGSEA. The CDR3 runs 13 residues. CDR3 sequence: CSVEDQGSYEQYF.

This chain joins TRBV20-1 and TRBJ2-1; TCRdb returns TRBD2, unconfirmable since there is no DNA. The V gene's germline CDR1 is DFQATT and CDR2 SNEGSKA (reference sequence). The CDR3 spans 16 residues. CDR3 in amino acids: CSARSLAGGSREEQFF.

This chain joins TRBV29-1 and TRBJ1-2; lacking DNA, the TRBD1 call made by TCRdb goes unchecked. This CDR3 comprises 13 residues. The germline gives CDR1 SQVTM, CDR2 ANQGSEA. CDR3 in amino acids: CSVEEPGRGGYTF.

This CDR3 reads CSVAEREENEKLFF. The V gene is TRBV29-1, the J gene TRBJ1-4. The germline gives CDR1 SQVTM, CDR2 ANQGSEA. This CDR3 spans 14 amino acids.

V gene TRBV29-1 combines with J gene TRBJ1-2. From germline, CDR1 is SQVTM and CDR2 ANQGSEA. The CDR3 sequence is 14 residues long. Here the CDR3 reads CSVVPWDSGYGYTF. Variable domain in full (rest from reference TRBV29-1 and TRBJ1-2): SAVISQKPSRDICQRGTSLTIQCQVDSQVTMMFWYRQQPGQSLTLIATANQGSEATYESGFVIDKFPISRPNLTFSTLTVSNMSPEDSSIYLCSVVPWDSGYGYTFGSGTRLTVV.

The CDR3 protein is CASRRYPGDEQFF. The J gene is TRBJ2-1, the V gene TRBV28; TCRdb names TRBD1, which stays unverified in the absence of DNA. The CDR3 is 13 amino acids. In germline, CDR1 is MDHEN, CDR2 SYDVKM.

V gene TRBV4-3 combines with J gene TRBJ2-2; TCRdb's D gene call, TRBD1, goes unchecked for lack of DNA. The CDR3 loop spans 17 amino acids. The germline V gene encodes CDR1 LGHNA and CDR2 YSLEER. CDR3 amino acids: CASSQDWGGANTGELFF.

The chain has TRBV29-1 and TRBJ2-7; TCRdb returns TRBD2, unconfirmable since there is no DNA. The CDR3 extends over 14 amino acids. The germline gives CDR1 SQVTM, CDR2 ANQGSEA. The CDR3 loop reads CSGQSGEVPYEQYF.

The CDR3 spells CASSLGAESNTEAFF. The chain couples TRBV6-1 to TRBJ1-1; with no DNA, the TCRdb D assignment of TRBD1 cannot be verified. The germline gives CDR1 MNHNS, CDR2 SASEGT. This CDR3 contains 15 residues.

The chain uses TRBV7-9 and TRBJ2-1. CDR1 SEHNR and CDR2 FQNEAQ come from the germline V gene (reference sequence). The CDR3 runs to 15 residues. The CDR3: CASIPIESSYNEQFF.

This chain links TRBV2 with TRBJ2-5; the TCRdb D gene call, TRBD1, has no DNA to confirm it. Germline CDR1 is SNHLY and CDR2 is FYNNEI. This CDR3 has 16 amino acids. CDR3 region: CASSEIRASYQETQYF.

J is TRBJ2-1 and V is TRBV10-3; TCRdb reports TRBD1, a call that lacks DNA to check it against. The CDR3 runs to 15 residues. Germline CDR1 and CDR2: ENHRY and SYGVKD. The CDR3 reads CAISADQGTPGEQFF.

The rearrangement joins TRBV6-2 or TRBV6-3 to TRBJ2-7. Germline V gene lookup returns CDR1 MNHEY and CDR2 SVGEGT. The CDR3 has 14 residues. The CDR3 spells CASSYRQSSYEQYF.

The chain recombines TRBV29-1 with TRBJ2-5; with no DNA, the TCRdb D assignment of TRBD2 cannot be verified. The CDR3 covers 17 residues. The germline V gene encodes CDR1 SQVTM and CDR2 ANQGSEA. CDR3: CSVDSQREGDIFETQYF.

V gene TRBV4-3 combines with J gene TRBJ2-1; the TRBD2 assignment by TCRdb is unverifiable without DNA. CDR3 length: 16 residues. Germline V gene data show CDR1 as LGHNA and CDR2 as YSLEER. The CDR3 reads CASSQDSGGAYNEQFF.

The chain couples TRBV29-1 to TRBJ1-1; the TCRdb call, TRBD1, lacks DNA for checking. Germline CDR1 is SQVTM and CDR2 is ANQGSEA. The CDR3 has 15 amino acids. The CDR3 is CSVDPGQGENTEAFF.

The CDR3: CASSGAGSYNEQFF. This chain joins TRBV9 and TRBJ2-1. Germline V CDR1 and CDR2: SGDLS, YYNGEE. CDR3 length: 14 amino acids.

The rearrangement uses TRBV19 and TRBJ2-1; TCRdb's D call, TRBD1, is unchecked because there is no DNA. The CDR3 extends over 14 amino acids. Germline V gene sequence: CDR1 LNHDA, CDR2 SQIVND (reference sequence). The CDR3 here is CASSIGQLYNEQFF.

This rearrangement joins TRBV6-2 or TRBV6-3 to TRBJ2-7; TCRdb reports TRBD2, a call that lacks DNA to check it against. Germline values: CDR1 MNHEY, CDR2 SVGEGT. The CDR3 is 11 amino acids. CDR3 sequence reads: CASRLDYEQYF.

The gene calls are TRBV5-6 and TRBJ1-1. The CDR3 is made up of 13 amino acids. Per the germline V gene, CDR1 is SGHDT and CDR2 is YYEEEE. This chain's CDR3 is CASSLGRTTEAFF. Using reference TRBV5-6 and TRBJ1-1 for the parts outside the CDR3, the full variable domain is DAGVTQSPTHLIKTRGQQVTLRCSPKSGHDTVSWYQQALGQGPQFIFQYYEEEERQRGNFPDRFSGHQFPNYSSELNVNALLLGDSALYLCASSLGRTTEAFFGQGTRLTVV.

V usage is TRBV7-9 and J usage is TRBJ2-5; the D call from TCRdb, TRBD1, cannot be confirmed without DNA. CDR1 and CDR2 from the germline V gene are SEHNR and FQNEAQ (reference sequence). The CDR3 loop spans 15 amino acids. The CDR3 loop is CASSSSGAPQETQYF.

The chain couples TRBV20-1 to TRBJ2-1; TCRdb outputs TRBD2, but without DNA this stays unchecked. The CDR3 length is 15 residues. Germline CDR1 DFQATT, CDR2 SNEGSKA (reference sequence). The CDR3 spells CSATSGLVSYNEQFF.